What follows is one T cell receptor beta chain and its context. Its target is not known. Relative to the germline gene, one junction end is altered; a read error may explain this. Then a second PCR, running roughly 7 to 11 cycles, was carried out with a sample-barcoded 5' primer and a J-beta primer mix. Each of the samples gave a minimum of 2.5 million paired-end reads that contained CDR3. TCRdb redid the calling of the 5' RACE reads with MiXCR, one entry per CDR3 protein. The sample consists of some 860,000 distinct CDR3 sequences, around 50% of them appearing once. The record originates from a study of blood T cells in healthy people across ages. Study-level points and caveats: Higher diversity, along with more naive CD4+ cells, distinguished long-lived donors from aged donors.

The CDR3 covers 14 residues. Germline V gene lookup returns CDR1 SGHTA and CDR2 FQGTGA. For every donor, a draw yielded around 10 milliliters of peripheral blood. Sequenced sample: blood. This clonotype was obtained from a man aged 35 to 55 in good health. V usage is TRBV7-3 and J usage is TRBJ2-3, with D possibly matching TRBD2 (6 bases). The DNA for the CDR3 is TGTGCCGGCAGCTCGCAGAGAGGAGGGGATACGCAGTATTTT. Protein product: CAGSSQRGGDTQYF.